Detailed here is one TCR beta chain. This table comes from immunoSEQ multiplex PCR, and its TCRdb copy is limited to in-frame clones, with some not included. Of roughly 1,100,000 clones detected, more than 65% appear once; the ten largest clones hold about 1.5%. The V end was cut by 5 bases, the J end by 10 bases, with 21 bases between. The CDR3 has 16 amino acids. Germline CDR1 is LNHDA and CDR2 is SQIVND (reference sequence). This specimen belongs to a study of shared clonotypes between healthy human individuals. This TCR derives from a man aged 18 to 30 in good health. J is TRBJ1-6 and V is TRBV19; weak D call: TRBD1 (5 bases). The sequenced sample was memory CD4+ T cells sorted from blood. This sample's subset: CD45RA-negative fraction. The CDR3 DNA follows: TGTGCCAGTAGTGCCGGCCTGGGGACCGATCGATCACCCCTCCACTTT. This encodes CASSAGLGTDRSPLHF.